The 19 T cell receptor beta chains given below trace back to one sample, sequenced in a study of CD8+ T cells in alopecia areata. cDNA reverse transcribed from extracted RNA served as the sequencing template. The protocol was immunoSEQ multiplex PCR, while the TCRdb copy is restricted to in-frame clones and leaves out a portion. Among hundreds of thousands of clones, 67% were seen once, and the ten largest hold around 1.2%. The specimen was CD4+ T cells sorted from blood, collected at week 0. These receptors originate from a human donor with alopecia areata.

The genes are TRBV4-1 and TRBJ2-7, with no clear D. CDR1 is MGHRA and CDR2 is YSYEKL in the germline V gene. CDR3 length: 14 residues. Trimming removed 0 bases from V and 3 bases from J, with 9 bases in between. This chain's CDR3 is CASSQEWAGYEQYF. As DNA, the CDR3 is TGCGCCAGCAGCCAAGAGTGGGCAGGCTACGAGCAGTACTTC.

The chain employs TRBV9 and TRBJ1-2; D is uncertain. The germline V and J ends were trimmed by 4 bases and 10 bases, with 14 bases remaining between them. CDR3 length: 12 amino acids. Germline V gene lookup returns CDR1 SGDLS and CDR2 YYNGEE. The CDR3 DNA follows: TGTGCCAGCAGCACACAATACAGTTACTACACCTTC. It translates to CASSTQYSYYTF.

In DNA, the CDR3 is TGTGCCAGCAGCTTAGAAGGGAGACGGAACAATGAGCAGTTCTTC. Its protein product is CASSLEGRRNNEQFF. The chain recombines TRBV9 with TRBJ2-1; D possibly corresponds to TRBD2 (5 bases). The CDR3 is made up of 15 amino acids. Trimming left V 4 bases short and J 5 bases short, with 16 bases between. From germline, CDR1 is SGDLS and CDR2 YYNGEE.

A few counts support this clone. V usage is TRBV14 and J usage is TRBJ2-1, with D maybe TRBD1 (5 bases). V lost 0 bases to trimming and J lost 3 bases, with 15 bases between them. From germline, CDR1 is SGHDN and CDR2 FVKESK. This CDR3 comprises 17 residues. The CDR3 protein is CASSQDRSRGFYNEQFF. The CDR3 region has the DNA TGTGCCAGCAGCCAAGATCGATCTAGGGGATTCTACAATGAGCAGTTCTTC.

This clone was detected only a few times. The rearrangement links TRBV30 to TRBJ2-5, with TRBD2 identical over 9 bases. This CDR3 has 16 amino acids. V shed 0 bases, J shed 2 bases, and the junction held 7 bases outside the gene matches. Germline V lookup: CDR1 GTSNPN, CDR2 SVGIG (reference sequence). CDR3 sequence: CAWSVLRGGGQETQYF. The CDR3 bases are TGTGCCTGGAGTGTACTCCGCGGGGGGGGACAAGAGACCCAGTACTTC.

This clone was observed a single time. V usage is TRBV9 and J usage is TRBJ2-3; D is perhaps TRBD2 (5 bases). Germline V gives CDR1 SGDLS, CDR2 YYNGEE. Trimming cost V 3 bases and J 0 bases, with 8 bases left between them. The CDR3 consists of 14 residues. The CDR3 is CASSGGYSTDTQYF. CDR3 coding DNA: TGTGCCAGCAGCGGAGGGTACAGCACAGATACGCAGTATTTT. Combining the CDR3 with reference TRBV9 and TRBJ2-3 gives the whole variable domain DSGVTQTPKHLITATGQRVTLRCSPRSGDLSVYWYQQSLDQGLQFLIQYYNGEERAKGNILERFSAQQFPDLHSELNLSSLELGDSALYFCASSGGYSTDTQYFGPGTRLTVL.

This sequence joins TRBV6-6 and TRBJ2-6; no clear D. The V and J ends lost 4 bases and 0 bases respectively, with 10 bases between them. The germline V gene encodes CDR1 MNHNY and CDR2 SVGAGI (reference sequence). This CDR3 has 16 residues. CDR3 sequence reads: CASSSPWDSGANVLTF. CDR3 in DNA: TGTGCCAGCAGTTCACCGTGGGACTCTGGGGCCAACGTCCTGACTTTC.

This clone has a count of ten or more. The chain employs TRBV27 and TRBJ2-2; 8 nucleotides match TRBD2. CDR1 MNHEY and CDR2 SMNVEV come from the germline V gene (reference sequence). V trimming: 5 bases; J trimming: 4 bases; junction bases outside the gene matches: 6. This CDR3 contains 15 residues. CDR3 in amino acids: CASSTPGLVTGELFF. The CDR3 nucleotides are TGTGCCAGCAGTACACCGGGACTAGTCACCGGGGAGCTGTTTTTT.

The CDR3 spells CASSFTGTNTGELFF. The CDR3 nucleotides read TGCGCCAGCAGCTTCACGGGTACGAACACCGGGGAGCTGTTTTTT. This chain links TRBV5-1 with TRBJ2-2; D not certain. CDR3 length: 15 residues. Germline values: CDR1 SGHRS, CDR2 YFSETQ. Trimming removed 2 bases at V and 0 bases at J, with 8 bases between.

Only a few counts were recorded for this clone. The same CDR3 is also encoded by other DNA sequences in this sample. The chain uses TRBV5-1 and TRBJ2-5; 8 bases agree with TRBD1. Unmatched junction bases numbered 0, after V lost 1 base and J lost 4 bases. Germline CDR1 and CDR2: SGHRS and YFSETQ. This CDR3 has 13 amino acids. CDR3 region: CASSLQGAETQYF. In DNA, the CDR3 is TGCGCCAGCAGCTTGCAGGGGGCAGAGACCCAGTACTTC.

This rearrangement joins TRBV18 to TRBJ1-2, with D maybe TRBD1 (5 bases). There are 13 residues in the CDR3. Germline CDR1 and CDR2: KGHSH and LQKENI. Trimming took 5 bases from V and 1 from J, leaving 8 bases between them. The CDR3 reads CASSGANNYGYTF. The CDR3 DNA sequence: TGTGCCAGCTCAGGGGCCAATAACTATGGCTACACCTTC.

This clone was observed a few times. The chain links TRBV9 to TRBJ2-1, with TRBD2 identical over 9 bases. The CDR3 sequence is 14 residues long. V shed 2 bases, J shed 6 bases, and the junction held 3 bases outside the gene matches. In germline, CDR1 is SGDLS, CDR2 YYNGEE. The CDR3 protein is CASSVGSGGNEQFF. CDR3 in DNA: TGTGCCAGCAGCGTGGGTAGCGGGGGCAATGAGCAGTTCTTC.

V and J are TRBV27 and TRBJ2-7, with D possibly matching TRBD2 (6 bases). This CDR3 has 16 amino acids. Deletions cut 5 bases from V and 5 bases from J, with 22 bases between. Germline V gives CDR1 MNHEY, CDR2 SMNVEV (reference sequence). CDR3: CASSPPPDGGVDEQYF. CDR3 DNA sequence: TGTGCCAGCAGTCCACCACCTGACGGGGGTGTCGACGAGCAGTACTTC.

The chain carries TRBV30 and TRBJ1-5; D uncertain. This CDR3 comprises 13 residues. The V end lost 1 base, the J end lost 7 bases, and 11 bases lay between the germline ends. The germline V gene has CDR1 GTSNPN and CDR2 SVGIG (reference sequence). The CDR3 DNA reads as TGTGCCTGGAGTGCAGGCTTGGGGCAGCCCCAGCATTTT. Translated: CAWSAGLGQPQHF.

The chain uses TRBV30 and TRBJ2-3; 8 bases map to TRBD1. Unmatched junction bases numbered 1, after V lost 4 bases and J lost 1 base. Germline CDR1 and CDR2: GTSNPN and SVGIG (reference sequence). The CDR3 has 13 residues. CDR3 residues: CAWKTGGTDTQYF. CDR3 bases: TGTGCCTGGAAGACAGGGGGCACAGATACGCAGTATTTT.

The J gene is TRBJ1-6, the V gene TRBV28; 7 bases match TRBD1. The CDR3 runs to 13 residues. J lost 13 bases, V lost 6 bases, and 9 bases had no gene match. CDR1 is MDHEN, CDR2 SYDVKM, per germline. The CDR3 DNA is TGTGCCAGCAGACCTACAGGGGAGGGGCCCCTCCACTTT. Residues: CASRPTGEGPLHF. The whole variable domain, filled in from reference TRBV28 and TRBJ1-6, reads DVKVTQSSRYLVKRTGEKVFLECVQDMDHENMFWYRQDPGLGLRLIYFSYDVKMKEKGDIPEGYSVSREKKERFSLILESASTNQTSMYLCASRPTGEGPLHFGNGTRLTVT.

The J gene is TRBJ2-2, the V gene TRBV5-6; the match to TRBD2 covers 12 bases. The CDR3 extends over 16 amino acids. Germline assignment: CDR1 SGHDT and CDR2 YYEEEE. Trimming took 4 bases from V and 7 from J; bases not matched to a gene: 8. The CDR3 sequence is CASSPRTSGVGGELFF. The CDR3 nucleotides read TGTGCCAGCAGCCCCCGGACTAGCGGGGTTGGCGGGGAGCTGTTTTTT.

This chain uses TRBV7-9 with TRBJ1-1, with D unclear. In germline, CDR1 is SEHNR, CDR2 FQNEAQ (reference sequence). CDR3 length: 14 residues. V was shortened by 5 bases and J by 5 bases, with 15 bases between the two germline ends. Here the CDR3 DNA reads TGTGCCAGCAGCCCCGATTGGGGTTGGACTGAAGCTTTCTTT. It is translated as CASSPDWGWTEAFF.

There are a few counts of this clone. The chain links TRBV5-8 to TRBJ1-2, with a weak D call TRBD1 (5 bases). The V gene lost 4 bases and the J gene lost 7 bases, with 17 bases spanning the gap. CDR3 length: 14 amino acids. CDR1 and CDR2 (germline): SGHTS, YDEGEE. The CDR3 spells CASSLSGALGGYTF. The CDR3 DNA follows: TGTGCCAGCAGCCTATCCGGGGCTTTGGGTGGCTACACCTTC.